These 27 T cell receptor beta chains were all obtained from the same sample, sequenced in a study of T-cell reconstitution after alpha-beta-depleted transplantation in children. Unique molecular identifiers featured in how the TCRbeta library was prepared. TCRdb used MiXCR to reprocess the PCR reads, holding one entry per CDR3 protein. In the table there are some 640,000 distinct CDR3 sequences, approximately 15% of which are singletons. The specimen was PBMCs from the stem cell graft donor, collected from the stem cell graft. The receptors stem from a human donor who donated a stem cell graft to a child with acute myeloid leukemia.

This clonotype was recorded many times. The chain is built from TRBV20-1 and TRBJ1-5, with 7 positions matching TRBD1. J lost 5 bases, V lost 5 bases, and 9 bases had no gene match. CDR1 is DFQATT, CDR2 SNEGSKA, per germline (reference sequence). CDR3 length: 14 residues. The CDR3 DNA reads TGCAGTGCTGCGCCAGAGGGGGCAGATCAGCCCCAGCATTTT. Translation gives CSAAPEGADQPQHF.

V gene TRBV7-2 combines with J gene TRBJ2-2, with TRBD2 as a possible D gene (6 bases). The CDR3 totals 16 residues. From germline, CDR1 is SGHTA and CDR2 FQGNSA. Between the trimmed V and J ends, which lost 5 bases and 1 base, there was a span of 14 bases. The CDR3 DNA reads TGTGCCAGCAGCACACGTGGGCGGGGGAACACCGGGGAGCTGTTTTTT. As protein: CASSTRGRGNTGELFF.

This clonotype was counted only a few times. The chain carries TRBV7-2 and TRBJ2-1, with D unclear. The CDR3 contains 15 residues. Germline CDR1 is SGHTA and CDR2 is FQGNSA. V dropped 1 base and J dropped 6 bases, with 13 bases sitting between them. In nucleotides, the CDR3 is TGTGCCAGCAGCTTAGTTCTAGGCGGTCGCAATGAGCAGTTCTTC. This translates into CASSLVLGGRNEQFF.

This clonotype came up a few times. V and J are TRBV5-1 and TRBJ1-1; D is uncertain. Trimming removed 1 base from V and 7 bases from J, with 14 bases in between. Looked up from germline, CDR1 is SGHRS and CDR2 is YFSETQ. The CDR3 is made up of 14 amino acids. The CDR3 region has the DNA TGCGCCAGCAGCTTGACGACCGCCAATTATGAAGCTTTCTTT. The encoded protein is CASSLTTANYEAFF. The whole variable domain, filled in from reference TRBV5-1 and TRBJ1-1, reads KAGVTQTPRYLIKTRGQQVTLSCSPISGHRSVSWYQQTPGQGLQFLFEYFSETQRNKGNFPGRFSGRQFSNSRSEMNVSTLELGDSALYLCASSLTTANYEAFFGQGTRLTVV.

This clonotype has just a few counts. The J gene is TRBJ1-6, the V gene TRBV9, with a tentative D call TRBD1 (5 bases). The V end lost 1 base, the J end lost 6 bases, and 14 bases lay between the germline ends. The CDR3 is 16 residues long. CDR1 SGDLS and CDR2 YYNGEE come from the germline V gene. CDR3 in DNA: TGTGCCAGCAGCGTAAGTCCTGGGGGACCTAATTCACCCCTCCACTTT. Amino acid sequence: CASSVSPGGPNSPLHF.

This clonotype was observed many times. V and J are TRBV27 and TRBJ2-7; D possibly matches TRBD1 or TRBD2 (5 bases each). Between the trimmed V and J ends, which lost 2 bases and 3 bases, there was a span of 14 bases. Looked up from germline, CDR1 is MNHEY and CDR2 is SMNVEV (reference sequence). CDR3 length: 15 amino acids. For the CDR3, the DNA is TGTGCCAGCAGTTTAGCAGGGCAGGGAGTCTACGAGCAGTACTTC. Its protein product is CASSLAGQGVYEQYF.

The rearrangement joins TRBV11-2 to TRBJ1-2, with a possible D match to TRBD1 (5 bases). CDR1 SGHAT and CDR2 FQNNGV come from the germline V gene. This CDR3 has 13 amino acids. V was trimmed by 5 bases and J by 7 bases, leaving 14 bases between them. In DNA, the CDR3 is TGTGCCAGCAGCGGAGAGGCTCAGGGTGGCTACACCTTC. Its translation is CASSGEAQGGYTF.

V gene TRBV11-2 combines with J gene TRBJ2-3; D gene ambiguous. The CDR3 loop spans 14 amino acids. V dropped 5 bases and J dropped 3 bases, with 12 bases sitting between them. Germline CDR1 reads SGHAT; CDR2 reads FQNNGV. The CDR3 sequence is CASSVRYLTDTQYF. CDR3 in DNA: TGTGCCAGCAGCGTCCGCTACTTGACAGATACGCAGTATTTT. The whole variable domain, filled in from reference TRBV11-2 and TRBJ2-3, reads EAGVAQSPRYKIIEKRQSVAFWCNPISGHATLYWYQQILGQGPKLLIQFQNNGVVDDSQLPKDRFSAERLKGVDSTLKIQPAKLEDSAVYLCASSVRYLTDTQYFGPGTRLTVL.

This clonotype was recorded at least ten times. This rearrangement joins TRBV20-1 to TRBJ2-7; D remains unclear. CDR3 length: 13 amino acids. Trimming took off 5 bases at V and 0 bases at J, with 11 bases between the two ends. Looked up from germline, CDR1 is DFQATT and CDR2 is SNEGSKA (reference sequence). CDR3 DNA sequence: TGCAGTGCTCCCCCGCGGTCCTCCTACGAGCAGTACGTC. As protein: CSAPPRSSYEQYV.

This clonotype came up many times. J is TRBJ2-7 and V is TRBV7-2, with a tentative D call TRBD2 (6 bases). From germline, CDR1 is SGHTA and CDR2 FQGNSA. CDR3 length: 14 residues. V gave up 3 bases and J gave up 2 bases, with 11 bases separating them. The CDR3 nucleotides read TGTGCCAGCAGCTTTAACGGGGGACCCTACGAGCAGTACTTC. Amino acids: CASSFNGGPYEQYF.

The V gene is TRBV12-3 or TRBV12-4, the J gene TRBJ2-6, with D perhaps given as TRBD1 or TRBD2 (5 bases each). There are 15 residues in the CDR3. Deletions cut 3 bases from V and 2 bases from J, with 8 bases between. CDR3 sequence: CASSFRGPGANVLTF. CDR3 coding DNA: TGTGCCAGCAGTTTTCGGGGACCTGGGGCCAACGTCCTGACTTTC.

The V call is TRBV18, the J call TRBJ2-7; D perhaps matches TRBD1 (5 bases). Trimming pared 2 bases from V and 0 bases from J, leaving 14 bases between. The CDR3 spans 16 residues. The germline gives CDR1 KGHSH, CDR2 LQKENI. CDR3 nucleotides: TGTGCCAGCTCACCAAGGGCAGGGATCGACTCCTACGAGCAGTACTTC. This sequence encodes CASSPRAGIDSYEQYF. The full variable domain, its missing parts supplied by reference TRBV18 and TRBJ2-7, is NAGVMQNPRHLVRRRGQEARLRCSPMKGHSHVYWYRQLPEEGLKFMVYLQKENIIDESGMPKERFSAEFPKEGPSILRIQQVVRGDSAAYFCASSPRAGIDSYEQYFGPGTRLTVT.

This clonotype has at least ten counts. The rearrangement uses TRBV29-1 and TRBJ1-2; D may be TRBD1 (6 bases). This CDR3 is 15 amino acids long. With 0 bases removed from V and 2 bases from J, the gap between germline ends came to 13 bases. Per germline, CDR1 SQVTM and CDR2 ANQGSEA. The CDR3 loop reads CSVEEGQLQNYGYTF. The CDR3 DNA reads TGCAGCGTTGAAGAAGGACAGCTTCAAAACTATGGCTACACCTTC.

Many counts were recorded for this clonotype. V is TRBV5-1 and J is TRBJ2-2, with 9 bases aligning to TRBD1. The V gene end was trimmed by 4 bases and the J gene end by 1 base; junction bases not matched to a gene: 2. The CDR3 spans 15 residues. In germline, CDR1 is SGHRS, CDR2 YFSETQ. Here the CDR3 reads CASSLDRGNTGELFF. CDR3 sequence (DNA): TGCGCCAGCAGCCTGGACAGGGGGAACACCGGGGAGCTGTTTTTT.

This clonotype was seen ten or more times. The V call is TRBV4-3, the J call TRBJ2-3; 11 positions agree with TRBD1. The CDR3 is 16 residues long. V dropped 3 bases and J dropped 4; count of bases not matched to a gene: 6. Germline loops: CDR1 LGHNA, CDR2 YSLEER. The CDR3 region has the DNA TGCGCCAGCAGCCATTCACCGGGACAGGGGGCAGATACGCAGTATTTT. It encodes CASSHSPGQGADTQYF.

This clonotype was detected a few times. The CDR3 loop reads CASRWTLETQYF. The CDR3 coding sequence is TGTGCCAGCAGGTGGACCTTAGAGACCCAGTACTTC. J is TRBJ2-5 and V is TRBV7-9; D unresolved. Germline V lookup: CDR1 SEHNR, CDR2 FQNEAQ (reference sequence). The ends were cut back, 6 bases at V and 4 bases at J, with 9 bases in the middle. The CDR3 spans 12 residues.

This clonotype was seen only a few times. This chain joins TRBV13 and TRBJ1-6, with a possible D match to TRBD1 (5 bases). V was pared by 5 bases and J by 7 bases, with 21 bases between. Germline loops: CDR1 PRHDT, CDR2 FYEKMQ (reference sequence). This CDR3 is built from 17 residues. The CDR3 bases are TGTGCCAGCAGCCCCGGTCGGCCTCGCGGGGGGAATTCACCCCTCCACTTT. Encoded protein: CASSPGRPRGGNSPLHF.

The CDR3 is CASSQEKGLVSPLHF. In DNA, the CDR3 is TGTGCCAGCAGCCAAGAAAAGGGCCTTGTCTCACCCCTCCACTTT. The J gene is TRBJ1-6, the V gene TRBV14; D call uncertain. V shed 0 bases and J shed 10 bases, with 13 bases lying between them. The CDR3 runs 15 residues. Germline loops: CDR1 SGHDN, CDR2 FVKESK.

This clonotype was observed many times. The CDR3 protein is CASSSPGRRYYGYTF. CDR3 sequence (DNA): TGTGCCAGCAGCTCCCCGGGACGGAGATACTATGGCTACACCTTC. The chain recombines TRBV7-2 with TRBJ1-2; possible D gene TRBD1, 5 bases. V gave up 4 bases and J gave up 3 bases, with 15 bases separating them. The CDR3 sequence is 15 residues long. Germline loops: CDR1 SGHTA, CDR2 FQGNSA.

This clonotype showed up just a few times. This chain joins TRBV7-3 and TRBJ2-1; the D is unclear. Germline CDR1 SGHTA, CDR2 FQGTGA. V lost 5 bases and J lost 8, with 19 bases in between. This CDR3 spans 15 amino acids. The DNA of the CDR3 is TGTGCCAGCAGCCCCGTCCTACTCCAGGCGGATGAGCAGTTCTTC. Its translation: CASSPVLLQADEQFF. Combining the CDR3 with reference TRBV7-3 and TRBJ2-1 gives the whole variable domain GAGVSQTPSNKVTEKGKYVELRCDPISGHTALYWYRQSLGQGPEFLIYFQGTGAADDSGLPNDRFFAVRPEGSVSTLKIQRTERGDSAVYLCASSPVLLQADEQFFGPGTRLTVL.

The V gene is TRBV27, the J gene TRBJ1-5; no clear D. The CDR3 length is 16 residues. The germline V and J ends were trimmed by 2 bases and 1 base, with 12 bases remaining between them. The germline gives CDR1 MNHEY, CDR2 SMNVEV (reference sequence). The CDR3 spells CASSLKGRLSNQPQHF. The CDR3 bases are TGTGCCAGCAGTTTAAAGGGTAGGTTGAGCAATCAGCCCCAGCATTTT.

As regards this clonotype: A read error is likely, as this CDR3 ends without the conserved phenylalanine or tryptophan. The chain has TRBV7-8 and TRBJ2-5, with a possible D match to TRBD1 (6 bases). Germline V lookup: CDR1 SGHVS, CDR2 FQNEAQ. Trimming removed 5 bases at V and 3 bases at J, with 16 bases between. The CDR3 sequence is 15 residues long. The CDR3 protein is CASSPRGGQEETQYL. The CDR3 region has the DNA TGTGCCAGCAGCCCCCGAGGGGGTCAGGAAGAGACCCAGTACCTC.

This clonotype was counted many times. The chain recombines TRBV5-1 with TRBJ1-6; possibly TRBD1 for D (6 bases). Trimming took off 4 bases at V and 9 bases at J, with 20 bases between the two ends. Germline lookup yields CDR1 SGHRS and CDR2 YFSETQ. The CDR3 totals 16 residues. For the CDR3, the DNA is TGCGCCAGCAGCATAGGGACACCTATCAGAGGTTCACCCCTCCACTTT. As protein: CASSIGTPIRGSPLHF.

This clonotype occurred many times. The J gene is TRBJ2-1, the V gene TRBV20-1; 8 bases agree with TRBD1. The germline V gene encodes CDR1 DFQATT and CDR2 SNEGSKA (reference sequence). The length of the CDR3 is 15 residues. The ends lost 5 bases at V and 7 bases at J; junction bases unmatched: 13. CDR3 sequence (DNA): TGCAGTGCTTGGCCTCAGGACAGGGTCGAGAATGAGCAGTTCTTC. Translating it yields CSAWPQDRVENEQFF.

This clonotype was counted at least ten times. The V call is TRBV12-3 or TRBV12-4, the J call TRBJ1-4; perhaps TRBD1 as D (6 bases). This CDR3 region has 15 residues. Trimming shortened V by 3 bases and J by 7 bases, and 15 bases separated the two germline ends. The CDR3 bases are TGTGCCAGCAGTTTCCGTCAGGGGCGGGGTGAAAAACTGTTTTTT. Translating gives CASSFRQGRGEKLFF.

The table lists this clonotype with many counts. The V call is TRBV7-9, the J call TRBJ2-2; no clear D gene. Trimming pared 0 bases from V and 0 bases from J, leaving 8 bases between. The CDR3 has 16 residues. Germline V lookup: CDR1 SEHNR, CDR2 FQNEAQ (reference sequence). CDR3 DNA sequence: TGTGCCAGCAGCTTAGCTCGCTCCACGAACACCGGGGAGCTGTTTTTT. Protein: CASSLARSTNTGELFF.

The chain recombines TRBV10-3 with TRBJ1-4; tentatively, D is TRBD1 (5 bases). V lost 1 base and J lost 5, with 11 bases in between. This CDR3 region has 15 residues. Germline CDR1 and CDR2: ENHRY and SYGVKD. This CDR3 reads CAISELSAGNEKLFF. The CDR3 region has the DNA TGTGCCATCAGTGAGTTATCGGCAGGGAATGAAAAACTGTTTTTT.